These T cell receptor beta chains were read from a single sample in a study of shared clonotypes between healthy human individuals. Assay used: immunoSEQ multiplex PCR; TCRdb lists only in-frame clones, some missing. The table shows 1.5 million to 2.5 million clones, with about 94% occurring only once. Material for sequencing was naive CD8+ T cells sorted from blood. The origin of the receptors is a man between 18 and 29 years old in good health. The CDR3 runs from the conserved cysteine through the conserved F or W. A D gene is named only where the DNA matches it firmly. Not all rows give a size; the values are once, few, many and, for expanded clones, a class.

abundance: -
d_gene: -
j_gene: TRBJ1-1
v_gene: TRBV6-1
CDR3nt: TGTGCCAGCAGTGAAGCTATACAGGGAACTGAAGCTTTCTTT
CDR3aa: CASSEAIQGTEAFF

abundance: -
d_gene: -
j_gene: TRBJ1-5
v_gene: TRBV7-2
CDR3nt: TGTGCCAGCAGCGCCGCGGGGGCTCTAATAAATCAGCCCCAGCATTTT
CDR3aa: CASSAAGALINQPQHF

abundance: -
d_gene: -
j_gene: TRBJ1-5
v_gene: TRBV19
CDR3nt: TGTGCCAGTAGTATAGGATGGGAGGTTCAGCCCCAGCATTTT
CDR3aa: CASSIGWEVQPQHF

abundance: -
d_gene: -
j_gene: TRBJ2-7
v_gene: TRBV30
CDR3nt: TGTGCCTGGAGTGTAATAGGGCAGGCCACCGAGCAGTACTTC
CDR3aa: CAWSVIGQATEQYF

abundance: -
d_gene: -
j_gene: TRBJ1-1
v_gene: TRBV19
CDR3nt: TGTGCCAGTAGTACACCTTACCTAGGCGGCGGCACTGAAGCTTTCTTT
CDR3aa: CASSTPYLGGGTEAFF

abundance: -
d_gene: TRBD1
j_gene: TRBJ1-6
v_gene: TRBV4-1
CDR3nt: TGCGCCAGCAGCCAGTCCACCGGGACAGGGTGGTCACCCCTCCACTTT
CDR3aa: CASSQSTGTGWSPLHF

abundance: -
d_gene: -
j_gene: TRBJ2-7
v_gene: TRBV5-4
CDR3nt: TGTGCCAGCAGCTTCGGTAACGAGCAGTACTTC
CDR3aa: CASSFGNEQYF

abundance: -
d_gene: -
j_gene: TRBJ1-2
v_gene: TRBV6-1
CDR3nt: TGTGCCACCCCCACCCTAGAAGGCTACACCTTC
CDR3aa: CATPTLEGYTF

abundance: -
d_gene: TRBD2
j_gene: TRBJ2-1
v_gene: TRBV4-3
CDR3nt: TGCGCCAGCAGCCACTTAGCGGGAGGTTCCTACAATGAGCAGTTCTTC
CDR3aa: CASSHLAGGSYNEQFF

abundance: once
d_gene: TRBD2
j_gene: TRBJ2-7
v_gene: TRBV5-4
CDR3nt: TGTGCCAGCAGCCCGTGGGCGGGAGGGGTAAGCGAGCAGTACTTC
CDR3aa: CASSPWAGGVSEQYF

abundance: -
d_gene: -
j_gene: TRBJ1-2
v_gene: TRBV7-2
CDR3nt: TGTGCCAGCAGCTTAGCCGGGCCATCATATGGCTACACCTTC
CDR3aa: CASSLAGPSYGYTF